This T cell receptor beta chain originates from a study of tissue T cells after allogeneic stem cell transplantation. Study results and limitations: Only a limited share of tissue TCRs appeared in blood or spleen.

By frequency in the sample, this clone is medium-sized. The antigen is undetermined. Each gene name is a mouse one. The CDR3 is cut off 1 residue early in the read; its end comes from the germline J gene. Sequencing of TCRbeta CDR3 at survey depth gave sequences and template counts. Here immunoSEQ multiplex PCR was the method, and the copy in TCRdb shows in-frame clones only, minus some. The sample gives roughly 8,000 clones, over 30% of which show up once; around 6.8% is in the top ten. Described time point: mouse harvest day 14 after allogeneic transplant. The graft held 10^6 splenic CD5+ T cells and 10^7 T-cell-depleted bone marrow cells. B6 (H2b) cells into BALB/c (H2d) mice; tissues taken at day 7 or 14. After removal of 2 bases from V and 3 bases from J, the junction contained 4 bases not matched to a gene. Germline CDR1 reads KGHPV; CDR2 reads FQNQEV (reference sequence). CDR3 length: 15 amino acids.

The chain carries TRBV26 and TRBJ2-1, with 7 nucleotides matching TRBD2. The sample consisted of skin. This clonotype was obtained from a female BALB/c mouse given C57BL/6 T cells with graft-versus-host disease after an allogeneic hematopoietic cell transplant. This CDR3 is CASSLGDWVYAEQFF. CDR3 DNA, as far as it was read: TGTGCCAGCAGTCTGGGAGACTGGGTCTATGCTGAGCAGTTC.